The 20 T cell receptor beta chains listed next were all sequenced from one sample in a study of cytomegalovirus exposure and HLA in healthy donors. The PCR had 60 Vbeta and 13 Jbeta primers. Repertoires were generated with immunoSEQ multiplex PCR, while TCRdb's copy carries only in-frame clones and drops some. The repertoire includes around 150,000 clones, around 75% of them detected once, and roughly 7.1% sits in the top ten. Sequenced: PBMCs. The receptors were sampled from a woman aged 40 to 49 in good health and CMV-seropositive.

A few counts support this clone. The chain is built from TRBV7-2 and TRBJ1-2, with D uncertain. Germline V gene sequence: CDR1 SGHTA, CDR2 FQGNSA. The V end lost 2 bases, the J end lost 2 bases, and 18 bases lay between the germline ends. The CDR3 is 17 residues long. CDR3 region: CASSLFSSVAQNYGYTF. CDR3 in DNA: TGTGCCAGCAGCTTATTTTCTTCGGTGGCACAGAACTATGGCTACACCTTC.

The CDR3, as DNA: TGTGCCAGCAGCATTCAGGTTAATTCACCCCTCCACTTT. It yields the protein CASSIQVNSPLHF. The chain carries TRBV7-2 and TRBJ1-6; D not certain. The CDR3 has 13 amino acids. Germline V gene lookup returns CDR1 SGHTA and CDR2 FQGNSA. Trimming shortened V by 5 bases and J by 6 bases, and 8 bases separated the two germline ends.

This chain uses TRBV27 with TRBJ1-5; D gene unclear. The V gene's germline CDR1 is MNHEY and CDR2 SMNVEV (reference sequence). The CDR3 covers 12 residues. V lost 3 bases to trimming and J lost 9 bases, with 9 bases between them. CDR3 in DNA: TGTGCCAGCAGTTTCCGACTGGGGCCCCAGCATTTT. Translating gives CASSFRLGPQHF.

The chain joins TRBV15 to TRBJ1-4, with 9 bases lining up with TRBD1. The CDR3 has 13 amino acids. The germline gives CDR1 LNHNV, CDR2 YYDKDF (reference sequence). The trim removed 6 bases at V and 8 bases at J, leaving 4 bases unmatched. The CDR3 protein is CATSLQGAEKLFF. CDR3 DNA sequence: TGTGCCACCAGTCTACAGGGGGCGGAAAAACTGTTTTTT.

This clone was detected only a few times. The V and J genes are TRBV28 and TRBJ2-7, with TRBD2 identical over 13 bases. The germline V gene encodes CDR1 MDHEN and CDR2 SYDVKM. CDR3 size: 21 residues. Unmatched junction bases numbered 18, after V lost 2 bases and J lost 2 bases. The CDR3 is CASSLIRIRTSGRGATYEQYF. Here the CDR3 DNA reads TGTGCCAGCAGTTTAATCCGAATTAGGACTAGCGGGAGAGGGGCAACCTACGAGCAGTACTTC.

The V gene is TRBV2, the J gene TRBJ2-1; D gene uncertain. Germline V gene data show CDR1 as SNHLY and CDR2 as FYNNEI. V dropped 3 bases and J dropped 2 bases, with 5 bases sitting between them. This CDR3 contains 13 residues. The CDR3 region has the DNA TGTGCCAGCAGTGAGATAGCCTACAATGAGCAGTTCTTC. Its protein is CASSEIAYNEQFF.

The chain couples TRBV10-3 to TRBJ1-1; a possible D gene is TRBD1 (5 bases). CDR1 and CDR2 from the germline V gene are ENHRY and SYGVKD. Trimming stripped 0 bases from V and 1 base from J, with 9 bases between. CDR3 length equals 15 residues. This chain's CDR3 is CAISESQGPNTEAFF. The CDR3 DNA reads TGTGCCATCAGTGAGTCGCAGGGTCCGAACACTGAAGCTTTCTTT.

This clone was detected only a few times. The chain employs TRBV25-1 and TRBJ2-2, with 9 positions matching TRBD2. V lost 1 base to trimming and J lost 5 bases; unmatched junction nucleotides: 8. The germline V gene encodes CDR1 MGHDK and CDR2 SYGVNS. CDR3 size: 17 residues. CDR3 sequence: CASSESRLAGLTGELFF. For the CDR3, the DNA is TGTGCCAGCAGTGAATCTAGGCTAGCGGGACTTACCGGGGAGCTGTTTTTT.

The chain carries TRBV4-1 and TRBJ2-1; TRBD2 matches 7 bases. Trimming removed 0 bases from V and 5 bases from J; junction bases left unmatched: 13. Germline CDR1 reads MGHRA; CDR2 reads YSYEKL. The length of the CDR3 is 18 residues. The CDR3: CASSQDHDGGGPHNEQFF. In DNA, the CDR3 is TGCGCCAGCAGCCAAGACCACGATGGGGGAGGGCCCCACAATGAGCAGTTCTTC.

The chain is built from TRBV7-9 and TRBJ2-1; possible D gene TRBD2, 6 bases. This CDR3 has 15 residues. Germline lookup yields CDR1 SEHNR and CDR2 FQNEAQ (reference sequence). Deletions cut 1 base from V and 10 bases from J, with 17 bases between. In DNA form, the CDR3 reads TGTGCCAGCAGCTTAGTGGTGGCGGGCGGGAACGAGCAGTTCTTC. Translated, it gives CASSLVVAGGNEQFF.

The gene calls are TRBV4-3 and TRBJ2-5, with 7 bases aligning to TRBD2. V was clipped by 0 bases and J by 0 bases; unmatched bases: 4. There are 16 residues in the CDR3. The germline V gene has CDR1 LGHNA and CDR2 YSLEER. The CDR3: CASSQDGLADQETQYF. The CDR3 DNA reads TGCGCCAGCAGCCAAGATGGGCTAGCGGACCAAGAGACCCAGTACTTC.

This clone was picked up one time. In DNA, the CDR3 is TGCGCCAGCAGTAGGGACAGGGGACCCACCGGGGAGCTGTTTTTT. It codes for CASSRDRGPTGELFF. The chain employs TRBV10-1 and TRBJ2-2; TRBD1 matches 10 bases. Germline CDR1 is WNHNN and CDR2 is SYGVQD (reference sequence). The ends lost 5 bases at V and 4 bases at J; junction bases unmatched: 4. The CDR3 totals 15 residues.

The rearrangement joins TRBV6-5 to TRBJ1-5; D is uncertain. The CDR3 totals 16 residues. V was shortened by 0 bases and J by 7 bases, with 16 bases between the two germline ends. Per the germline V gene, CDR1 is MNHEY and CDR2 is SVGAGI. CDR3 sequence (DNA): TGTGCCAGCAGTTACTCAGGACGGCGGGGTGAACAGCCCCAGCATTTT. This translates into CASSYSGRRGEQPQHF.

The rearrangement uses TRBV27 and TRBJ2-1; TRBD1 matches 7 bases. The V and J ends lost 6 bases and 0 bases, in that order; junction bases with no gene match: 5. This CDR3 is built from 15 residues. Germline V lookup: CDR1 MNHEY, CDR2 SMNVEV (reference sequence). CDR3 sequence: CASREGGSSYNEQFF. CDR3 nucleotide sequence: TGTGCCAGCAGGGAAGGGGGCAGCTCCTACAATGAGCAGTTCTTC.

CDR3 residues: CAISPTGALNTEAFF. The CDR3, as DNA: TGTGCCATCAGCCCGACAGGGGCTTTAAACACTGAAGCTTTCTTT. The chain employs TRBV10-3 and TRBJ1-1; 8 nucleotides line up with TRBD1. The CDR3 is 15 amino acids. V was clipped by 6 bases and J by 2 bases; unmatched bases: 8. CDR1 is ENHRY, CDR2 SYGVKD, per germline.

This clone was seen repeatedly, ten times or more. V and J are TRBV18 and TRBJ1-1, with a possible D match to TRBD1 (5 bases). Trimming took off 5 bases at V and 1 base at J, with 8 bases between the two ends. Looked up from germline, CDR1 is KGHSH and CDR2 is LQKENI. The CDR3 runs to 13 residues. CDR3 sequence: CASSTGENTEAFF. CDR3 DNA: TGTGCCAGCTCAACGGGGGAGAACACTGAAGCTTTCTTT.

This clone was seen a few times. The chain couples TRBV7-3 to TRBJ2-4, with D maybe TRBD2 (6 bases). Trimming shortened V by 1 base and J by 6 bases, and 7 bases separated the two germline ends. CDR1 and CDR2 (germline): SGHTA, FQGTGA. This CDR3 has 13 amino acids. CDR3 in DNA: TGTGCCAGCAGCTTAATGGAGGGAAACATTCAGTACTTC. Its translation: CASSLMEGNIQYF.

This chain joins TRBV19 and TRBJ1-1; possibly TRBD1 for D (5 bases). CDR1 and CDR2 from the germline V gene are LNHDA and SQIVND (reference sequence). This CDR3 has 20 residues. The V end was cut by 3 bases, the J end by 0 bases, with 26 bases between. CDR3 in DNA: TGTGCCAGTAGTATCCGGGACTTCAGGCCCTCTCGCCCTATGAACACTGAAGCTTTCTTT. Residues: CASSIRDFRPSRPMNTEAFF.

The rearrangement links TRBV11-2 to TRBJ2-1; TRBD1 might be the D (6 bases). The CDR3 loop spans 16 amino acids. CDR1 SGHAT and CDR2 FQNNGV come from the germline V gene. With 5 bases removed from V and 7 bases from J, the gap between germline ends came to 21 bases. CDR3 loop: CASSPDAQQRGNEQFF. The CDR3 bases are TGTGCCAGCAGCCCCGATGCCCAGCAGAGGGGGAATGAGCAGTTCTTC. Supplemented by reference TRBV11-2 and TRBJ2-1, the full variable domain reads EAGVAQSPRYKIIEKRQSVAFWCNPISGHATLYWYQQILGQGPKLLIQFQNNGVVDDSQLPKDRFSAERLKGVDSTLKIQPAKLEDSAVYLCASSPDAQQRGNEQFFGPGTRLTVL.

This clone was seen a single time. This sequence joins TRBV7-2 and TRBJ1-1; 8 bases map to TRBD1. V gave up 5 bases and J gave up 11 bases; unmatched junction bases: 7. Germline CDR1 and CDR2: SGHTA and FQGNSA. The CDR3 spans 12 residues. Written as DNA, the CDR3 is TGTGCCAGCAGCCTACGACAGGGGCCGGCTTTCTTT. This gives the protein CASSLRQGPAFF.